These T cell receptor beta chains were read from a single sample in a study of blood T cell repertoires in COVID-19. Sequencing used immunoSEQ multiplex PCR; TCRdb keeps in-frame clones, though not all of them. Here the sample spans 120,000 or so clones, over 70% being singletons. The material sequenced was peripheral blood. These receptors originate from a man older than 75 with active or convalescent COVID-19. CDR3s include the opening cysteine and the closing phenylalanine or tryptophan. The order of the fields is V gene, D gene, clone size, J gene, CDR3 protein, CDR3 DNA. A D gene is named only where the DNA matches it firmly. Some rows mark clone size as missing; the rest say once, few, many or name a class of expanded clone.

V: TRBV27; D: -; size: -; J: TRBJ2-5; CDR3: CASSRTLTGETQYF; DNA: TGTGCCAGCAGCCGGACTCTCACCGGTGAGACCCAGTACTTC
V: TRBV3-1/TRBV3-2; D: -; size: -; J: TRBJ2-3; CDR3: CAKVRKLFTDTQYF; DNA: TGTGCAAAGGTGCGGAAATTATTCACAGATACGCAGTATTTT
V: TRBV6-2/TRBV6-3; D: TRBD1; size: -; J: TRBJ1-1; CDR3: CASSYPQGNGAFF; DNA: TGTGCCAGCAGTTACCCACAGGGGAATGGAGCTTTCTTT
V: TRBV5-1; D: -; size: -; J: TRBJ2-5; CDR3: CASSFYGGQETQYF; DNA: TGCGCCAGCAGCTTCTACGGGGGGCAGGAGACCCAGTACTTC
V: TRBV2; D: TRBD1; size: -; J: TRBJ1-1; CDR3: CASSGGQGTEAFF; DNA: TGTGCCAGCAGTGGGGGACAGGGAACTGAAGCTTTCTTT
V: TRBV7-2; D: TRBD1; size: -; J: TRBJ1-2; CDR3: CASSPRQGLRDGYTF; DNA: TGTGCCAGCAGCCCCCGACAGGGCCTAAGGGATGGCTACACCTTC
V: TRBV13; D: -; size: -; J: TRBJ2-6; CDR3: CASSAGGEWHRTGANVLTF; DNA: TGTGCCAGCAGCGCCGGAGGGGAGTGGCATCGGACTGGGGCCAACGTCCTGACTTTC
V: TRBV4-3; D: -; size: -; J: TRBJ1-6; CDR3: CASSRGGRISYNSPLHF; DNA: TGCGCCAGCAGCCGGGGGGGAAGGATCTCCTATAATTCACCCCTCCACTTT
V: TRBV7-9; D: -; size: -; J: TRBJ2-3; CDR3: CASSLSVGRTDTQYF; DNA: TGTGCCAGCAGCCTCTCTGTGGGGCGCACAGATACGCAGTATTTT
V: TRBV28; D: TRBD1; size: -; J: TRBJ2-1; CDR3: CASMSGTGLVNEQFF; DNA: TGTGCCAGCATGTCCGGGACAGGGTTGGTCAATGAGCAGTTCTTC
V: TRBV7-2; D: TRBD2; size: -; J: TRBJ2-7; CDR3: CASSQGRGSNDEQYF; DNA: TGTGCCAGCAGTCAAGGGAGGGGATCGAACGACGAGCAGTACTTC
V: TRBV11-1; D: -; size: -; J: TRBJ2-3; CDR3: CASSIGGTDTQYF; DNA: TGTGCCAGCAGCATCGGGGGCACAGATACGCAGTATTTT
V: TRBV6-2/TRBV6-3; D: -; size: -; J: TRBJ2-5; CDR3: CASSNDNQETQYF; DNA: TGTGCCAGCAGTAATGACAACCAAGAGACCCAGTACTTC
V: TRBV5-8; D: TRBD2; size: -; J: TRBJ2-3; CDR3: CASTRLAGQGGDTQYF; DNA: TGTGCCAGCACCAGGCTAGCGGGCCAAGGGGGGGATACGCAGTATTTT
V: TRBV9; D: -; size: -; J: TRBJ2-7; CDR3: CASSKQASDFEQYF; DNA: TGTGCCAGCAGTAAACAGGCGTCAGATTTCGAGCAGTACTTC
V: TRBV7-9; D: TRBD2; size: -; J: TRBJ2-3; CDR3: CASSSLAGGPWGSDTQYF; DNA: TGTGCCAGCAGCTCTCTAGCGGGGGGCCCCTGGGGGTCAGATACGCAGTATTTT
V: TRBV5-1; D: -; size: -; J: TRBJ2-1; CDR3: CASSLEDYTIDEQFF; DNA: TGCGCCAGCAGCTTGGAGGACTACACCATCGATGAGCAGTTCTTC
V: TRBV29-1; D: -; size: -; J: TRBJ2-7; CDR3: CSGSWLGGVAF; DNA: TGCAGCGGTTCCTGGTTGGGGGGTGTTGCGTTC
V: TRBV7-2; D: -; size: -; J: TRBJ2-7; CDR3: CASSHPQRPPYEQYF; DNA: TGTGCCAGCAGTCATCCCCAGCGGCCTCCCTACGAGCAGTACTTC
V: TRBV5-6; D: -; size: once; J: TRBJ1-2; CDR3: CASSWRGANYGYTF; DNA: TGTGCCAGCAGCTGGCGGGGAGCTAACTATGGCTACACCTTC
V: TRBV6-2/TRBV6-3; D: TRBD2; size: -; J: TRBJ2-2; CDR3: CASTPGTITGELFF; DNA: TGTGCCAGCACCCCCGGGACTATCACCGGGGAGCTGTTTTTT
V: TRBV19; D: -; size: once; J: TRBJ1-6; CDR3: CASSRDGGNSPLHF; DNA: TGTGCCAGTAGTAGGGACGGGGGGAATTCACCCCTCCACTTT
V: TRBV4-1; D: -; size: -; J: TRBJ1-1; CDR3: CASSLGGGFTEAFF; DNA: TGCGCCAGCAGCCTGGGGGGGGGATTCACTGAAGCTTTCTTT